The 24 T cell receptor beta chains below were found in one sample sequenced in a study of cytomegalovirus exposure and HLA in healthy donors. The PCR contained 60 Vbeta and 13 Jbeta primers. Libraries were prepared by immunoSEQ multiplex PCR; TCRdb keeps only in-frame clonotypes and omits some of them. The table lists 180,000 or so clones, 75% to 85% of them singletons. The sequenced material came from PBMCs. The receptors come from a woman between 18 and 30 years old in good health and CMV-seropositive.

J is TRBJ2-2 and V is TRBV7-9; 12 bases are shared with TRBD2. The CDR3 consists of 15 residues. Germline CDR1 is SEHNR and CDR2 is FQNEAQ (reference sequence). V was pared by 3 bases and J by 5 bases, with 1 base of the junction left unmatched. The CDR3 protein is CASSFGTSGTGELFF. The DNA of the CDR3 is TGTGCCAGCAGCTTCGGGACTAGCGGGACCGGGGAGCTGTTTTTT.

This rearrangement joins TRBV19 to TRBJ1-1; TRBD1 aligns across 7 bases. The CDR3 is 14 amino acids. Trimming at V came to 7 bases and at J to 1 base, leaving 6 bases not matched to a gene. CDR1 and CDR2 from the germline V gene are LNHDA and SQIVND (reference sequence). CDR3 residues: CASTRTGRNTEAFF. The CDR3 DNA follows: TGTGCCAGTACCCGGACAGGACGGAACACTGAAGCTTTCTTT.

Written as DNA, the CDR3 is TGTGCCAGCAGCGAGGGGATGGGACAGGGGGAAAACGAGCAGTACTTC. This sequence encodes CASSEGMGQGENEQYF. This sequence joins TRBV9 and TRBJ2-7; TRBD1 agrees at 11 bases. Germline V lookup: CDR1 SGDLS, CDR2 YYNGEE. CDR3 length: 16 amino acids. V shed 3 bases, J shed 5 bases, and the junction held 10 bases outside the gene matches.

This clone was found once. This chain uses TRBV18 with TRBJ1-4; no firm D call. Looked up from germline, CDR1 is KGHSH and CDR2 is LQKENI. With 5 bases removed from V and 8 bases from J, the gap between germline ends came to 9 bases. This CDR3 region has 12 residues. The CDR3 nucleotides read TGTGCCAGCTCAGTTTCTAGGGAAAAACTGTTTTTT. Its translation: CASSVSREKLFF.

This clone was counted once. The chain links TRBV2 to TRBJ2-4, with 7 bases lining up with TRBD1. The trim removed 8 bases at V and 5 bases at J, leaving 3 bases unmatched. The CDR3 length is 12 residues. Germline lookup yields CDR1 SNHLY and CDR2 FYNNEI. Here the CDR3 DNA reads TGTGCCAGCTTTGGGACAGAAAACATTCAGTACTTC. It translates to CASFGTENIQYF.

In this sample, this clone turned up once. The genes are TRBV7-9 and TRBJ1-1, with 7 bases matching TRBD1. Germline values: CDR1 SEHNR, CDR2 FQNEAQ (reference sequence). The CDR3 loop spans 13 amino acids. V lost 3 bases to trimming and J lost 7 bases; unmatched junction nucleotides: 5. CDR3 in DNA: TGTGCCAGCAGCTTTGATCGGGACAGTGAAGCTTTCTTT. This gives the protein CASSFDRDSEAFF.

The table lists this clone with a count of one. V usage is TRBV15 and J usage is TRBJ2-3; 7 nucleotides match TRBD2. This CDR3 is 15 amino acids long. CDR1 and CDR2 from the germline V gene are LNHNV and YYDKDF (reference sequence). Trimming removed 6 bases from V and 4 bases from J; junction bases left unmatched: 10. CDR3 bases: TGTGCCACCAGTGGATTTAGCCGGGGGGCAGATACGCAGTATTTT. This translates into CATSGFSRGADTQYF.

The rearrangement joins TRBV7-2 to TRBJ2-3; 7 positions match TRBD2. V lost 2 bases and J lost 2; bases outside the gene matches: 4. The CDR3 contains 15 residues. CDR1 is SGHTA, CDR2 FQGNSA, per germline. The chain's CDR3 is CASSLSGTNTDTQYF. The CDR3 DNA reads TGTGCCAGCAGCTTATCGGGGACTAACACAGATACGCAGTATTTT.

This chain uses TRBV6-6 with TRBJ2-5; the D gene is possibly TRBD2 (5 bases). The germline V gene has CDR1 MNHNY and CDR2 SVGAGI (reference sequence). Between the trimmed V and J ends, which lost 2 bases and 0 bases, there was a span of 13 bases. The CDR3 is 16 amino acids. The CDR3 coding sequence is TGTGCCAGCAGTTACCAACCACTAGTTCACCAAGAGACCCAGTACTTC. Amino acid sequence: CASSYQPLVHQETQYF.

The chain links TRBV5-6 to TRBJ1-4; D unclear. V was trimmed by 0 bases and J by 7 bases, leaving 16 bases between them. The CDR3 consists of 16 residues. CDR1 SGHDT and CDR2 YYEEEE come from the germline V gene. CDR3 amino acids: CASSLVSSGLGEKLFF. The CDR3 DNA sequence: TGTGCCAGCAGCTTGGTCTCGTCGGGGTTAGGTGAAAAACTGTTTTTT.

The chain combines TRBV7-2 with TRBJ1-2, with D possibly TRBD1 on 6 matching bases. Germline CDR1 and CDR2: SGHTA and FQGNSA. This CDR3 contains 14 residues. V shed 7 bases and J shed 4 bases, with 16 bases lying between them. CDR3 sequence (DNA): TGTGCCAGCACCCAGGGGAACAGGATCTATGGCTACACCTTC. It is translated as CASTQGNRIYGYTF.

This clone was counted a few times. V is TRBV7-6 and J is TRBJ1-1; D unclear. Trimming stripped 1 base from V and 6 bases from J, with 21 bases between. This CDR3 region has 17 residues. The germline CDR1 and CDR2 sequences are SGHVS and FNYEAQ. The CDR3 sequence is CASSLVGGSGVSPEAFF. CDR3 DNA sequence: TGTGCCAGCAGCTTAGTGGGAGGAAGTGGGGTCTCACCTGAAGCTTTCTTT.

The chain employs TRBV27 and TRBJ2-7; D is perhaps TRBD2 (5 bases). From germline, CDR1 is MNHEY and CDR2 SMNVEV (reference sequence). The V and J ends lost 8 bases and 9 bases respectively, with 20 bases between them. This CDR3 region has 13 residues. In nucleotides, the CDR3 is TGTGCCAGCCCTCCGCGGGTAGACCCCCGGCAGTACTTC. Protein sequence: CASPPRVDPRQYF.

A single count supports this clone. This chain links TRBV5-1 with TRBJ2-5; a possible D gene is TRBD2 (6 bases). The V and J ends lost 5 bases and 9 bases respectively, with 23 bases between them. This CDR3 has 15 residues. Germline V lookup: CDR1 SGHRS, CDR2 YFSETQ. The CDR3, as DNA: TGCGCCAGCAGGCGAGCGGAGGGAAGAGAGGGGTCCCAGTACTTC. This sequence encodes CASRRAEGREGSQYF.

The chain couples TRBV5-1 to TRBJ2-2; D is undetermined. From germline, CDR1 is SGHRS and CDR2 YFSETQ. The CDR3 covers 16 residues. The germline V and J ends were trimmed by 4 bases and 1 base, with 14 bases remaining between them. CDR3 amino acids: CASSLAIIENTGELFF. CDR3 DNA: TGCGCCAGCAGCCTCGCCATCATAGAGAACACCGGGGAGCTGTTTTTT.

V is TRBV15 and J is TRBJ1-6, with a possible D match to TRBD1 (5 bases). The CDR3 is made up of 15 amino acids. Between the trimmed V and J ends, which lost 0 bases and 10 bases, there was a span of 13 bases. CDR1 is LNHNV and CDR2 is YYDKDF in the germline V gene (reference sequence). The CDR3 here is CATSREPGNYSPLHF. CDR3 DNA: TGTGCCACCAGCAGAGAGCCAGGGAATTACTCACCCCTCCACTTT.

There are a few counts of this clone. V gene TRBV30 combines with J gene TRBJ2-3, with a possible D match to TRBD2 (6 bases). Trimming removed 0 bases from V and 0 bases from J, with 10 bases in between. This CDR3 spans 15 amino acids. CDR1 and CDR2 from the germline V gene are GTSNPN and SVGIG (reference sequence). The CDR3 coding sequence is TGTGCCTGGAGTGTACGGGGGACTAGCACAGATACGCAGTATTTT. Its translation: CAWSVRGTSTDTQYF.

This chain joins TRBV11-2 and TRBJ1-4; D is perhaps TRBD1 (6 bases). The V and J ends lost 5 bases and 3 bases respectively, with 7 bases between them. Per germline, CDR1 SGHAT and CDR2 FQNNGV. This CDR3 comprises 13 residues. CDR3 bases: TGTGCCAGCAGCACAGGGCCTAATGAAAAACTGTTTTTT. The encoded protein is CASSTGPNEKLFF.

The V call is TRBV5-4, the J call TRBJ2-3; 8 nucleotides match TRBD2. Trimming at V came to 8 bases and at J to 5 bases, leaving 22 bases not matched to a gene. In germline, CDR1 is SGHNT, CDR2 YYREEE (reference sequence). This CDR3 contains 18 residues. The CDR3 here is CASSSVGRGGGGLDTQYF. DNA for the CDR3: TGTGCCAGTTCCTCAGTGGGGCGGGGAGGCGGGGGGTTAGATACGCAGTATTTT.

V and J are TRBV4-3 and TRBJ2-1; D is perhaps TRBD2 (5 bases). V was clipped by 0 bases and J by 5 bases, with 8 bases between them. The CDR3 has 14 residues. Germline assignment: CDR1 LGHNA and CDR2 YSLEER. This chain's CDR3 is CASSQDWTDNEQFF. The CDR3, as DNA: TGCGCCAGCAGCCAAGATTGGACTGACAATGAGCAGTTCTTC.

Only one count was recorded for this clone. The genes are TRBV9 and TRBJ2-5, with D perhaps TRBD1 (6 bases). Looked up from germline, CDR1 is SGDLS and CDR2 is YYNGEE. Trimming removed 2 bases at V and 1 base at J, with 12 bases between. CDR3 length equals 15 residues. The CDR3 region has the DNA TGTGCCAGCAGCGTGGGTCAGGGGATCCAAGAGACCCAGTACTTC. This gives the protein CASSVGQGIQETQYF.

The chain joins TRBV30 to TRBJ2-5; no firm D call. The length of the CDR3 is 13 residues. Germline lookup yields CDR1 GTSNPN and CDR2 SVGIG (reference sequence). V was trimmed by 5 bases and J by 2 bases, leaving 12 bases between them. CDR3 DNA: TGTGCCTGGGTACCCATAACACAAGAGACCCAGTACTTC. Translation gives CAWVPITQETQYF.

This clone was found a few times. The V and J genes are TRBV29-1 and TRBJ2-1; 8 bases match TRBD1. Germline values: CDR1 SQVTM, CDR2 ANQGSEA. This CDR3 is 14 amino acids long. Trimming took 3 bases from V and 5 from J; bases not matched to a gene: 6. Here the CDR3 DNA reads TGCAGCGTTGAGGGACAGGTGTTCGACAATGAGCAGTTCTTC. Translation: CSVEGQVFDNEQFF.

This clone was observed a few times. The V call is TRBV27, the J call TRBJ2-1; 11 bases line up with TRBD2. Unmatched junction bases numbered 4, after V lost 3 bases and J lost 6 bases. Germline V gene sequence: CDR1 MNHEY, CDR2 SMNVEV (reference sequence). The CDR3 runs to 15 residues. The CDR3 protein is CASSFGTSGGNEQFF. The CDR3 bases are TGTGCCAGCAGTTTCGGTACTAGCGGGGGCAATGAGCAGTTCTTC.